Listed here are 2 T cell receptor beta chains from one sample, sequenced in a study of metastatic and nonmetastatic thyroid tumors. With MiXCR, TCRdb reprocessed the PCR reads. The sample holds roughly 98,000 clones; around 14% are singletons and the top ten take roughly 4%. Prior to thyroid surgery, none of the patients had received any treatment. The sample consisted of blood. Receptors were obtained from a female donor with papillary thyroid cancer or a benign thyroid nodule (not recorded which). Some clones in this sample may be carry-over from other donors' samples.

There are many counts of this clone. The chain has TRBV6-1 and TRBJ2-7; 9 bases fit TRBD2. The CDR3 has 14 amino acids. V gave up 6 bases and J gave up 6 bases; unmatched junction bases: 9. The germline gives CDR1 MNHNS, CDR2 SASEGT. This CDR3 reads CASRAGTSIIEQYF. CDR3 sequence (DNA): TGTGCCAGCAGGGCCGGGACTAGCATAATCGAGCAGTACTTC.

This clone has ten or more counts. The chain couples TRBV28 to TRBJ1-4; TRBD1 matches at 7 bases. The trim removed 5 bases at V and 3 bases at J, leaving 6 bases unmatched. Germline V CDR1 and CDR2: MDHEN, SYDVKM. The CDR3 covers 15 residues. This CDR3 reads CASSKQGTANEKLFF. Here the CDR3 DNA reads TGTGCCAGCAGTAAACAGGGGACGGCTAATGAAAAACTGTTTTTT.